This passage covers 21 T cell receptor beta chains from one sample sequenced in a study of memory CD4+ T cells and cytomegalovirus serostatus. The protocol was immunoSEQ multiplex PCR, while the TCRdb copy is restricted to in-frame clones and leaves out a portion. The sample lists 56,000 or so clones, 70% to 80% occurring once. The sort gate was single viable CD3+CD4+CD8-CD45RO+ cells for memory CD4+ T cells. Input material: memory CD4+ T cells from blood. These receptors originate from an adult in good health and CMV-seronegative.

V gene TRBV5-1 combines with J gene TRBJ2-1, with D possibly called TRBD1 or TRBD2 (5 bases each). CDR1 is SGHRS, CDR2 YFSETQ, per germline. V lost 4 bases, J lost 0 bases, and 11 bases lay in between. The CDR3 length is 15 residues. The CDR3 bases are TGCGCCAGCAGCGGGGACCGTAGCTCCTACAATGAGCAGTTCTTC. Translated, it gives CASSGDRSSYNEQFF.

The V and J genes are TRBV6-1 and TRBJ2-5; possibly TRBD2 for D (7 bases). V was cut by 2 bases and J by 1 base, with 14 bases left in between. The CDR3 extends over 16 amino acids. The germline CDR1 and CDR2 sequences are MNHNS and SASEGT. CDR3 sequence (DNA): TGTGCCAGCAGTGAATTTACAAGGGGGGGCCAAGAGACCCAGTACTTC. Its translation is CASSEFTRGGQETQYF.

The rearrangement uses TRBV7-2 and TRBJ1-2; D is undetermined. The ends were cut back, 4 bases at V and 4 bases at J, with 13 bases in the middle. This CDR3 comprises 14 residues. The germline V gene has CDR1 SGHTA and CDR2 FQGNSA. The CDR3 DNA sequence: TGTGCCAGCAGCTCAACACGGGGAGGCTATGGCTACACCTTC. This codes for CASSSTRGGYGYTF.

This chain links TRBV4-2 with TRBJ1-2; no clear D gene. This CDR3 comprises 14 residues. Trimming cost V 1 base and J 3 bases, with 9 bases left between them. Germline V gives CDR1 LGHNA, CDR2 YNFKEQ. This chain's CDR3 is CASSQVDTDYGYTF. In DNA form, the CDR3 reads TGTGCCAGCAGCCAAGTAGACACTGACTATGGCTACACCTTC.

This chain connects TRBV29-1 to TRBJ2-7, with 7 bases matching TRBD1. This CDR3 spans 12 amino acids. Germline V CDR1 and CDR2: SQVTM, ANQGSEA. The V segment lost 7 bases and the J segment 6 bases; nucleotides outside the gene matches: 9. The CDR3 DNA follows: TGCAGCGCCCGCCCGGGACAGAGCGAGCAGTACTTC. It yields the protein CSARPGQSEQYF.

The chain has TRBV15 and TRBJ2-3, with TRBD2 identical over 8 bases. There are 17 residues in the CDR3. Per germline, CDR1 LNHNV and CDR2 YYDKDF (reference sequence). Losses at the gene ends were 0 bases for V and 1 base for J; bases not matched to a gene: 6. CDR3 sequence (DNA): TGTGCCACCAGCAGAGATCGGTCAGCGGGAGGCACAGATACGCAGTATTTT. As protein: CATSRDRSAGGTDTQYF.

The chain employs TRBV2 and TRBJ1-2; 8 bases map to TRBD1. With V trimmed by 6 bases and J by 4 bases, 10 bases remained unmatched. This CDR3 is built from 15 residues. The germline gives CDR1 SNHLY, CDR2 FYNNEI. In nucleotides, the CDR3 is TGTGCCAGCAGGGACCCAGGGGGCGCGTCCTATGGCTACACCTTC. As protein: CASRDPGGASYGYTF.

CDR3 sequence: CASSFQNYEQYF. The CDR3 DNA sequence: TGTGCCAGCAGTTTCCAAAATTACGAGCAGTACTTC. The genes are TRBV28 and TRBJ2-7; D is unresolved. Trimming stripped 3 bases from V and 4 bases from J, with 7 bases between. Germline CDR1 and CDR2: MDHEN and SYDVKM. The CDR3 contains 12 residues.

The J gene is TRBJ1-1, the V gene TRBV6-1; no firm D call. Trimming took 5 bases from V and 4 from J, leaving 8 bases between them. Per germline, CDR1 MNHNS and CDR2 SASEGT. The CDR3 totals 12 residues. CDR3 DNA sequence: TGTGCCAGCAGTAAGAGAAGCACTGAAGCTTTCTTT. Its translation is CASSKRSTEAFF.

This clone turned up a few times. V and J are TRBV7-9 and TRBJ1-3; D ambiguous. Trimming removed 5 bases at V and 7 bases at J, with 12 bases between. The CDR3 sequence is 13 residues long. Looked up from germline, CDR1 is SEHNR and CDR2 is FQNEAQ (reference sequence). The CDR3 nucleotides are TGTGCCAGCAGCCAGAATGTAAGGAACACCATATATTTT. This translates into CASSQNVRNTIYF.

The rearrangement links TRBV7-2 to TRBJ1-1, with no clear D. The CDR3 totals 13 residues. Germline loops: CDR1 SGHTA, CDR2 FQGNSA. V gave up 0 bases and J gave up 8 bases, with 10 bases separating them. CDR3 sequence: CASSLAGQTEAFF. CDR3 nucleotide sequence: TGTGCCAGCAGCTTAGCCGGGCAGACCGAAGCTTTCTTT.

This chain's CDR3 is CASSPPGLNTEAFF. The CDR3 DNA reads TGTGCCAGCAGCCCACCGGGACTGAACACTGAAGCTTTCTTT. The V call is TRBV7-9, the J call TRBJ1-1, with D perhaps matching TRBD1 (5 bases). Germline lookup yields CDR1 SEHNR and CDR2 FQNEAQ (reference sequence). V lost 5 bases and J 0 bases, leaving 10 bases between the germline ends. The CDR3 runs to 14 residues.

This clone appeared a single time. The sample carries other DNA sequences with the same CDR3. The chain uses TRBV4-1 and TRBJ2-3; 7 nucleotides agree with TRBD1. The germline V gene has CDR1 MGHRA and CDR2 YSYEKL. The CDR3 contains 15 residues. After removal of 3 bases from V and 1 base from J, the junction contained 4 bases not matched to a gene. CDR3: CASSQTGQGTDTQYF. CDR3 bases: TGCGCCAGCAGCCAGACAGGGCAGGGCACAGATACGCAGTATTTT.

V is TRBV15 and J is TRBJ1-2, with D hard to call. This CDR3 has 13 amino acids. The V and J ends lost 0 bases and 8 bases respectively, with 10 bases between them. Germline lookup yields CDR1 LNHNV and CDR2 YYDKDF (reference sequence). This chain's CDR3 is CATSRDGFEGYTF. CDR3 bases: TGTGCCACCAGCAGAGACGGTTTTGAAGGCTACACCTTC.

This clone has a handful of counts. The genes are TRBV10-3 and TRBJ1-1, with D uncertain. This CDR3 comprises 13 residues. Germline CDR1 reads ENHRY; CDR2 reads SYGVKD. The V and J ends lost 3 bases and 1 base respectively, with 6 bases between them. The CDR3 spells CAISEHGNTEAFF. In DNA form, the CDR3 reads TGTGCCATCAGTGAACACGGGAACACTGAAGCTTTCTTT.

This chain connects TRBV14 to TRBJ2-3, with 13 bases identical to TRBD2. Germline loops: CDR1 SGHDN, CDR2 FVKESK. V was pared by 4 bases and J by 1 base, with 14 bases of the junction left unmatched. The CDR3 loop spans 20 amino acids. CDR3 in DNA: TGTGCCAGCAGCCCCTCGGGACTAGCGGGGATCCGCTATGGCACAGATACGCAGTATTTT. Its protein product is CASSPSGLAGIRYGTDTQYF.

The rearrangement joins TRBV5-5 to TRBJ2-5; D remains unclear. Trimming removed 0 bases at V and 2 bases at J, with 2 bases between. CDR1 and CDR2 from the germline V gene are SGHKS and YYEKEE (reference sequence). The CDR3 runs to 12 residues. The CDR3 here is CASSLGQETQYF. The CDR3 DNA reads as TGTGCCAGCAGCTTGGGGCAAGAGACCCAGTACTTC.

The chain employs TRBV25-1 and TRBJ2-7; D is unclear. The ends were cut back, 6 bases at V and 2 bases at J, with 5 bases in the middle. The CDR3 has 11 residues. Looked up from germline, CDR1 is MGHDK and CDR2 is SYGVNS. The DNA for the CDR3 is TGTGCCAGCAGGGTAACCTACGAGCAGTACTTC. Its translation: CASRVTYEQYF.

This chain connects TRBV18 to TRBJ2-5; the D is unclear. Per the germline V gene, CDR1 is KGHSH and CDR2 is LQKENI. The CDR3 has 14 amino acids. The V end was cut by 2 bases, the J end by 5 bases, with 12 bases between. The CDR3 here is CASSPDRAPETQYF. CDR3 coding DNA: TGTGCCAGCTCACCAGACCGGGCACCGGAGACCCAGTACTTC.

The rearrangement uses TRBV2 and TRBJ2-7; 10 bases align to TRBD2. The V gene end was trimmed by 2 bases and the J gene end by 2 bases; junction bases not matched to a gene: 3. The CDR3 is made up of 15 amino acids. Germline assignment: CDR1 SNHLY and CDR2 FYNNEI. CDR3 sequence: CASSERLAGAYEQYF. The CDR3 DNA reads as TGTGCCAGCAGTGAACGCCTAGCGGGAGCCTACGAGCAGTACTTC.

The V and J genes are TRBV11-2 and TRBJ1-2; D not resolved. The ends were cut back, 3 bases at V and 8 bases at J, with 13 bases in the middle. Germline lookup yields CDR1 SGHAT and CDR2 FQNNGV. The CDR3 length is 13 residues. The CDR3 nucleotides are TGTGCCAGCAGCTTCGGCTATTACGGGGGCTACACCTTC. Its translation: CASSFGYYGGYTF. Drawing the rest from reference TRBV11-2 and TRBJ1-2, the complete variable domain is EAGVAQSPRYKIIEKRQSVAFWCNPISGHATLYWYQQILGQGPKLLIQFQNNGVVDDSQLPKDRFSAERLKGVDSTLKIQPAKLEDSAVYLCASSFGYYGGYTFGSGTRLTVV.